A selection of T cell receptor beta chains follows, all from one sample in a study of T cell responses to AZD1222 COVID-19 vaccine. The data were produced by immunoSEQ multiplex PCR, yet TCRdb's version contains in-frame clones alone and is incomplete. The sample lists tens of thousands of clones; about 94% were seen once. Material: peripheral blood, obtained 28 days after the second AZD1222 dose. These receptors came from an adult who received the AZD1222 COVID-19 vaccine. The CDR3 runs from the conserved cysteine through the conserved F or W.

j_gene	v_gene	CDR3aa
TRBJ1-1	TRBV5-1	CASSTDRAHTEAFF
TRBJ1-1	TRBV11-3	CASSLAGPKNTEAFF
TRBJ1-1	TRBV2	CASSEGKTPVKPEAFF
TRBJ2-5	TRBV12-3/TRBV12-4	CASMEGIIGTQYF
TRBJ2-7	TRBV10-1	CASSDMGSAYEQYF
TRBJ1-2	TRBV4-1	CASSQDYGVNRGYTF
TRBJ2-1	TRBV4-3	CASSQDQGTWRGGQFF
TRBJ2-7	TRBV7-9	CASSLMLAGATYEQYF
TRBJ1-2	TRBV5-1	CASSHTPGQGGYTF
TRBJ2-2	TRBV13	CASSLAGGELFF
TRBJ1-5	TRBV14	CASSQGPDQPQHF
TRBJ1-3	TRBV4-1	CASSQEPGISGNTIYF
TRBJ2-3	TRBV4-1	CASSQQLPELAGAYTDTQYF
TRBJ1-2	TRBV6-2/TRBV6-3	CASSYGLIYGYTF
TRBJ2-7	TRBV12-3/TRBV12-4	CASSFYRGQQYF
TRBJ2-7	TRBV29-1	CSVKGQGYEQYF
TRBJ2-2	TRBV4-1	CASSHLAGGMTGELFF
TRBJ1-1	TRBV6-5	CASSYSTNTEAFF
TRBJ2-7	TRBV4-1	CASSPTPNYSYEQYF
TRBJ2-7	TRBV29-1	CSVLNGQGYEQYF
TRBJ1-1	TRBV6-5	CASTTGSAEAFF
TRBJ2-7	TRBV30	CAWGQGGSEQYF
TRBJ1-1	TRBV6-1	CASRELAGRLNTEAFF
TRBJ1-1	TRBV5-1	CASSLALGSYTEAFF
TRBJ1-6	TRBV9	CASSVDSRSPLHF
TRBJ2-3	TRBV19	CASNVAGRPDTQYF
TRBJ1-5	TRBV19	CASTRFSNQPQHF
TRBJ1-3	TRBV19	CASSISAVGNTIYF
TRBJ1-2	TRBV3-1/TRBV3-2	CASSHTEPGQGDYGYTF
TRBJ2-1	TRBV11-3	CASSLRVGGYNEQFF
TRBJ1-1	TRBV12-5	CASSLLVNTEAFF
TRBJ2-7	TRBV7-2	CASSLVPGRGEYSYEQYF
TRBJ1-2	TRBV30	CAWSRNRADYGYTF
TRBJ1-6	TRBV6-1	CASSEDWGTASPSPLHF
TRBJ2-3	TRBV6-5	CASSPSVGPNTQYF
TRBJ1-2	TRBV29-1	CSVPAGRGLYGYTF
TRBJ1-2	TRBV6-2/TRBV6-3	CASSYGSTNYGYTF